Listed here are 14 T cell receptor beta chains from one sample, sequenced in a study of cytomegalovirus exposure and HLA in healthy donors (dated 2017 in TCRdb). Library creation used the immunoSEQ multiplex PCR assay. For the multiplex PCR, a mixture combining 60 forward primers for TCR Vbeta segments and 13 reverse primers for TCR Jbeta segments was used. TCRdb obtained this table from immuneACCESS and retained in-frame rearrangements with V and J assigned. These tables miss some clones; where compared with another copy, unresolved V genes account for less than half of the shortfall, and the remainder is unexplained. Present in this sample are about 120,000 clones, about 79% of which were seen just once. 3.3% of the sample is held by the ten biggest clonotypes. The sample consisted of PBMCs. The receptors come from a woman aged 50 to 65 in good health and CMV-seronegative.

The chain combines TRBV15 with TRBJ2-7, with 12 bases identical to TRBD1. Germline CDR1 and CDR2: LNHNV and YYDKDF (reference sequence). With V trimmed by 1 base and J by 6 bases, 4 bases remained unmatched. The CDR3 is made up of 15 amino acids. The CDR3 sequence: CATSRAGTGGSEQYF. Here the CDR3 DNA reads TGTGCCACCAGCAGAGCCGGGACAGGGGGCTCCGAGCAGTACTTC.

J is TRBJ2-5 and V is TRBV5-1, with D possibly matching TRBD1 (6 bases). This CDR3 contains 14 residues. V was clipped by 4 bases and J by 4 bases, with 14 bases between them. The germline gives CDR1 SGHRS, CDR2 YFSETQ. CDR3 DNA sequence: TGCGCCAGCAGCATAACAGGGCAGGGAGAGACCCAGTACTTC. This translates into CASSITGQGETQYF.

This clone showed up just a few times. CDR3 coding DNA: TGTGCCAGCTCTGGGGGGGGTATAACTGAGCAGTTCTTC. Its protein is CASSGGGITEQFF. The chain joins TRBV6-1 to TRBJ2-1; 7 bases match TRBD2. V lost 8 bases, J lost 9 bases, and 10 bases stayed unmatched. The CDR3 has 13 amino acids. CDR1 and CDR2 (germline): MNHNS, SASEGT.

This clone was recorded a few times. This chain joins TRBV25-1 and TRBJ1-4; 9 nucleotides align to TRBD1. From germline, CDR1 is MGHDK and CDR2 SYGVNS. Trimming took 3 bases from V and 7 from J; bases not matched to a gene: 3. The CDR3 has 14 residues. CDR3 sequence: CASSDDRGSEKLFF. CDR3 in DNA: TGTGCCAGCAGTGATGACAGGGGGTCTGAAAAACTGTTTTTT.

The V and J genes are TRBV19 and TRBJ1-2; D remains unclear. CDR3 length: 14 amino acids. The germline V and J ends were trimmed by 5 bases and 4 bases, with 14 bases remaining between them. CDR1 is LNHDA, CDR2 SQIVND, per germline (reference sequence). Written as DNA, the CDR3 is TGTGCCAGTAGTTACCGGGGTCCCAGCTATGGCTACACCTTC. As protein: CASSYRGPSYGYTF.

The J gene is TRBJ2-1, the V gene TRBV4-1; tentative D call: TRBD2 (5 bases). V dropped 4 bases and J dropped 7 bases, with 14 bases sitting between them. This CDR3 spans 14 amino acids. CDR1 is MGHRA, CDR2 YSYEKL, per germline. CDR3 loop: CASSRSAALNEQFF. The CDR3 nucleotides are TGCGCCAGCAGCCGTAGCGCTGCCTTGAATGAGCAGTTCTTC.

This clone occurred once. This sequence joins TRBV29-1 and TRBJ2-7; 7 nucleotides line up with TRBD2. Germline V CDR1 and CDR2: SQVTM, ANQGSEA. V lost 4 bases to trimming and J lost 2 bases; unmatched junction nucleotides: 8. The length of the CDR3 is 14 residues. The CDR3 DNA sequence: TGCAGCGTTGCCCCTGCGGGGGTCCCCTACGAGCAGTACTTC. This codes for CSVAPAGVPYEQYF.

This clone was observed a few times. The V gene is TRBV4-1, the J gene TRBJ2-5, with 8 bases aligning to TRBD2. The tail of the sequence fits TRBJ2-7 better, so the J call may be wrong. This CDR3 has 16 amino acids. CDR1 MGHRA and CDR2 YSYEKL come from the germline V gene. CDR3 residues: CASSQDETSVSYEQYF. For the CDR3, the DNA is TGCGCCAGCAGCCAAGATGAGACTAGCGTCTCCTACGAGCAGTACTTC.

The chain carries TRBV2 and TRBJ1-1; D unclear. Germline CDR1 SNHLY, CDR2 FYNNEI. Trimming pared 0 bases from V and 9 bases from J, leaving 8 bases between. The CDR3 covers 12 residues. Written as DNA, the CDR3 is TGTGCCAGCAGTGAAGCCAGACAAAAAGCTTTCTTT. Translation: CASSEARQKAFF. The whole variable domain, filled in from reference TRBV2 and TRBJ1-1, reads EPEVTQTPSHQVTQMGQEVILRCVPISNHLYFYWYRQILGQKVEFLVSFYNNEISEKSEIFDDQFSVERPDGSNFTLKIRSTKLEDSAMYFCASSEARQKAFFGQGTRLTVV.

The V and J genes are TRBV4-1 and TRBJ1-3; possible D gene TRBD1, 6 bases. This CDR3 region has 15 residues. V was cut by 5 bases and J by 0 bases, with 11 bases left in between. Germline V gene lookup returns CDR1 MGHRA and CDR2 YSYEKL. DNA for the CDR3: TGCGCCAGCAGCGGAGGACAGCTCTCTGGAAACACCATATATTTT. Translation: CASSGGQLSGNTIYF.

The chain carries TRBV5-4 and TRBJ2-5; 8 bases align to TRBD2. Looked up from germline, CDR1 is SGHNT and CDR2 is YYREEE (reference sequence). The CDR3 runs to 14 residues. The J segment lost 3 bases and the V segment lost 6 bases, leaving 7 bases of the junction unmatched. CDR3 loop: CASNREGNEETQYF. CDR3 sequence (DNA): TGTGCCAGCAACCGGGAGGGGAACGAAGAGACCCAGTACTTC.

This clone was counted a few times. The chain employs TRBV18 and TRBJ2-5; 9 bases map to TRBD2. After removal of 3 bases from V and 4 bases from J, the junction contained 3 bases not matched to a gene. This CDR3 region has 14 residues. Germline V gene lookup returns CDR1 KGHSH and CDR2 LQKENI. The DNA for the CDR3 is TGTGCCAGCTCACCGCGGGAGGGCCCAGAGACCCAGTACTTC. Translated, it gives CASSPREGPETQYF.

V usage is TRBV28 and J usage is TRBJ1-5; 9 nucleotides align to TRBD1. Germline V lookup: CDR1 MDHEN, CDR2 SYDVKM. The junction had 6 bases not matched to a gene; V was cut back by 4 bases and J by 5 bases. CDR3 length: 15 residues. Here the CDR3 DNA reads TGTGCCAGCAGTTCCCAAACAGGGGGCGATCAGCCCCAGCATTTT. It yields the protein CASSSQTGGDQPQHF.

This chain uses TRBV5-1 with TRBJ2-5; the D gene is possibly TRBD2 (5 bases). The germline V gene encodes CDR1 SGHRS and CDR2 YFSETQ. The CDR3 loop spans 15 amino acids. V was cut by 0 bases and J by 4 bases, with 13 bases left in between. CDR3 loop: CASSLVRGSGETQYF. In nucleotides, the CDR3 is TGCGCCAGCAGCTTGGTACGTGGGAGTGGAGAGACCCAGTACTTC.